The 15 T cell receptor beta chains given below trace back to one sample, sequenced in a study of cytomegalovirus exposure and HLA in healthy donors. PCR primers comprised 60 Vbeta and 13 Jbeta primers. Sequencing used immunoSEQ multiplex PCR; TCRdb keeps in-frame clones, though not all of them. Counted here are 140,000 or so clones, 76% occurring once; the ten biggest clones make up 1.5% to 2%. The sample comprised PBMCs. The receptor source for this set is a man aged 40-55 years in good health and CMV-seronegative.

The rearrangement links TRBV29-1 to TRBJ1-2; TRBD1 is a possible D gene (6 bases). The V gene lost 7 bases and the J gene lost 8 bases, with 17 bases spanning the gap. The CDR3 consists of 12 residues. The germline CDR1 and CDR2 sequences are SQVTM and ANQGSEA. CDR3 DNA: TGCAGCGCACAGGGAGGGTCTAGCGGCTACACCTTC. It codes for CSAQGGSSGYTF.

J is TRBJ2-5 and V is TRBV7-2, with 10 bases matching TRBD2. J gave up 7 bases and V 4 bases, and 15 bases lay outside the gene matches. Germline CDR1 is SGHTA and CDR2 is FQGNSA. CDR3 size: 17 residues. CDR3 sequence (DNA): TGTGCCAGCAGCTCCCGGGGAAAAGCGGGGGGGGTAGGGACCCAGTACTTC. Translation: CASSSRGKAGGVGTQYF.

The V gene is TRBV11-2, the J gene TRBJ2-2, with a possible D match to TRBD1 (6 bases). The CDR3 is 14 residues long. Trimming took off 4 bases at V and 6 bases at J, with 12 bases between the two ends. Germline V gives CDR1 SGHAT, CDR2 FQNNGV. The CDR3 region is CASSSDRRPGELFF. Here the CDR3 DNA reads TGTGCCAGCAGCTCGGACAGACGGCCCGGGGAGCTGTTTTTT.

CDR3 sequence (DNA): TGTGCCAGCAGCCAAGAGGCGGGACAGGTACGGTATTTT. This gives the protein CASSQEAGQVRYF. The chain uses TRBV4-2 and TRBJ2-3; 8 bases line up with TRBD1. Germline V gives CDR1 LGHNA, CDR2 YNFKEQ. With V trimmed by 0 bases and J by 14 bases, 7 bases remained unmatched. The CDR3 has 13 amino acids.

The chain is built from TRBV7-8 and TRBJ2-1, with 15 bases fitting TRBD2. With V trimmed by 3 bases and J by 7 bases, 7 bases remained unmatched. Germline V gene lookup returns CDR1 SGHVS and CDR2 FQNEAQ. This CDR3 spans 17 amino acids. The CDR3 reads CASSLAGLAGGLNEQFF. CDR3 nucleotide sequence: TGTGCCAGCAGCTTGGCCGGACTAGCGGGGGGGCTAAATGAGCAGTTCTTC.

The chain has TRBV19 and TRBJ2-2; 14 nucleotides match TRBD2. The junction had 13 bases not matched to a gene; V was cut back by 7 bases and J by 0 bases. The length of the CDR3 is 20 residues. Per the germline V gene, CDR1 is LNHDA and CDR2 is SQIVND (reference sequence). DNA for the CDR3: TGTGCCAGTAACATTGTGGGGACTAGCGGGGGCAATGCGAACACCGGGGAGCTGTTTTTT. This codes for CASNIVGTSGGNANTGELFF. Supplemented by reference TRBV19 and TRBJ2-2, the full variable domain reads DGGITQSPKYLFRKEGQNVTLSCEQNLNHDAMYWYRQDPGQGLRLIYYSQIVNDFQKGDIAEGYSVSREKKESFPLTVTSAQKNPTAFYLCASNIVGTSGGNANTGELFFGEGSRLTVL.

Here the CDR3 reads CASRFDGSYEQYF. CDR3 DNA: TGTGCCAGCAGATTTGACGGGTCCTACGAGCAGTACTTC. The chain uses TRBV5-4 and TRBJ2-7; unclear D gene. CDR1 is SGHNT, CDR2 YYREEE, per germline (reference sequence). CDR3 length: 13 residues. V dropped 5 bases and J dropped 1 base, with 10 bases sitting between them.

This clone was seen only once. This chain links TRBV30 with TRBJ2-3, with 9 bases matching TRBD2. This CDR3 has 21 amino acids. Germline CDR1 and CDR2: GTSNPN and SVGIG (reference sequence). Losses at the gene ends were 2 bases for V and 7 bases for J; bases not matched to a gene: 28. The CDR3, as DNA: TGTGCCTGGAGTCCCCCGGGACTAGCCTTTCGACGGCTATGGATAACGCATACGCAGTATTTT. It translates to CAWSPPGLAFRRLWITHTQYF.

On this clone itself: Germline is not matched at one junction end, which may reflect a read error. The chain recombines TRBV7-9 with TRBJ2-7; no reliable D call. This CDR3 spans 15 amino acids. Germline CDR1 and CDR2: SEHNR and FQNEAQ (reference sequence). As DNA, the CDR3 is TGTTCCAGCAGCTTAGCTGGGCAGGTCGGCTACGAGCAGTACTTC. Translation gives CSSSLAGQVGYEQYF.

This chain joins TRBV30 and TRBJ2-6; 7 nucleotides match TRBD1. The CDR3 has 17 residues. From germline, CDR1 is GTSNPN and CDR2 SVGIG (reference sequence). V lost 2 bases and J lost 1; bases outside the gene matches: 8. The CDR3 nucleotides read TGTGCCTGGAGTTCGACAGGGTCCCAATCTGGGGCCAACGTCCTGACTTTC. This sequence encodes CAWSSTGSQSGANVLTF. Full variable domain (remainder filled in from reference TRBV30 and TRBJ2-6): SQTIHQWPATLVQPVGSPLSLECTVEGTSNPNLYWYRQAAGRGLQLLFYSVGIGQISSEVPQNLSASRPQDRQFILSSKKLLLSDSGFYLCAWSSTGSQSGANVLTFGAGSRLTVL.

V is TRBV18 and J is TRBJ2-7; D is unresolved. This CDR3 contains 12 residues. Germline lookup yields CDR1 KGHSH and CDR2 LQKENI. V was shortened by 11 bases and J by 6 bases, with 17 bases between the two germline ends. The CDR3 DNA is TGTGCCGGAGCCACCGTCTCTAGCGAGCAGTACTTC. It codes for CAGATVSSEQYF.

The V gene is TRBV2, the J gene TRBJ2-3, with D possibly being TRBD1 (5 bases). The CDR3 is 15 residues long. With 8 bases removed from V and 0 bases from J, the gap between germline ends came to 15 bases. Germline V lookup: CDR1 SNHLY, CDR2 FYNNEI. In DNA, the CDR3 is TGTGCCAGCCAGGGTACCAGAACTAGCACAGATACGCAGTATTTT. Translating gives CASQGTRTSTDTQYF.

The chain uses TRBV18 and TRBJ2-5; no clear D gene. V dropped 2 bases and J dropped 3 bases, with 7 bases sitting between them. CDR1 and CDR2 (germline): KGHSH, LQKENI. This CDR3 comprises 13 residues. The CDR3 here is CASSPLQKETQYF. For the CDR3, the DNA is TGTGCCAGCTCACCATTACAAAAAGAGACCCAGTACTTC.

The chain has TRBV10-3 and TRBJ2-1; 12 bases align to TRBD2. V gave up 2 bases and J gave up 4 bases; unmatched junction bases: 6. The germline V gene has CDR1 ENHRY and CDR2 SYGVKD. CDR3 length equals 17 residues. For the CDR3, the DNA is TGTGCCATCAGTGAGCCGGGACTAGCGGGTGAATACAATGAGCAGTTCTTC. This encodes CAISEPGLAGEYNEQFF.

This chain uses TRBV10-1 with TRBJ2-3; D might be TRBD1 (6 bases). V was clipped by 6 bases and J by 1 base, with 14 bases between them. The CDR3 is made up of 15 amino acids. Germline loops: CDR1 WNHNN, CDR2 SYGVQD (reference sequence). The CDR3 DNA follows: TGCGCCAGCAGAGTTACAGGGTTGGGCACAGATACGCAGTATTTT. It translates to CASRVTGLGTDTQYF.